This TCR beta chain was captured by sequencing in a study of blood T cell repertoires in COVID-19. Per the original methods: Amplification of reference gene primers provided the estimated nucleated cell counts. This table comes from immunoSEQ multiplex PCR, and its TCRdb copy is limited to in-frame clones, with some not included. V, J and clone size reflect that table, while D and trimming were determined from the DNA. The sample comprises 150,000 to 200,000 clones, 79% of which are singletons, and roughly a sixth rests with the top ten. The origin of this receptor is a man in his 60s with active or convalescent COVID-19. Material for sequencing was peripheral blood.

The DNA of the CDR3 is TGTGCCAGCGTGAGGGGGTCTGGGGAGACCCAGTACTTC. It specifies CASVRGSGETQYF. The J gene is TRBJ2-5, the V gene TRBV18, with a weak D call TRBD1 (6 bases). The CDR3 contains 13 residues. In germline, CDR1 is KGHSH, CDR2 LQKENI. Trimming pared 8 bases from V and 5 bases from J, leaving 15 bases between.